The 18 T cell receptor beta chains given below trace back to one sample, sequenced in a study of regulatory T cells in long-lasting Graves disease. Construction of the TCR beta libraries employed iRepertoire HTBI primers in conjunction with Arm-PCR of CDR3 regions. TCRdb re-called the multiplex PCR reads with MiXCR, one entry per CDR3 protein. The sample includes about 470,000 distinct CDR3 sequences, roughly 21% seen only once; the top ten take more than 6%. Time point of the sample: persistent/refractory GD, antithyroid drugs over 5 years with positive TRAb. Extracted RNA from PBMCs served as the source of the TCR library. The material sequenced was peripheral blood mononuclear cells (PBMCs), taken when the disease was refractory, from a patient treated with antithyroid drugs. Receptor source: a female donor with Graves disease.

This clonotype was picked up many times. The chain links TRBV28 to TRBJ1-1; D remains unclear. Looked up from germline, CDR1 is MDHEN and CDR2 is SYDVKM. Trimming removed 2 bases from V and 6 bases from J, with 10 bases in between. The CDR3 length is 13 residues. The CDR3 spells CASSLQMFSEAFF. CDR3 DNA sequence: TGTGCCAGCAGTTTACAAATGTTCTCTGAAGCTTTCTTT.

This clonotype was seen a single time. The chain joins TRBV7-9 to TRBJ1-5; D possibly corresponds to TRBD1 (5 bases). The germline CDR1 and CDR2 sequences are SEHNR and FQNEAQ (reference sequence). The CDR3 is made up of 15 amino acids. Trimming shortened V by 0 bases and J by 6 bases, and 12 bases separated the two germline ends. CDR3 region: CASSLASGGSQPQHF. The CDR3 region has the DNA TGTGCCAGCAGCTTAGCGTCGGGGGGTTCTCAGCCCCAGCATTTT.

About this clonotype: It may be a read error: a sequence one base away is much more abundant. The chain recombines TRBV6-5 with TRBJ1-1; D remains unclear. There are 13 residues in the CDR3. Between the trimmed V and J ends, which lost 2 bases and 4 bases, there was a span of 8 bases. CDR1 and CDR2 (germline): MNHEY, SVGAGI. Here the CDR3 DNA reads TGTGCCAGCAGTTACATGGGGATCACTGAAGCTTTCTTT. It yields the protein CASSYMGITEAFF.

This clonotype was observed a single time. This rearrangement joins TRBV20-1 to TRBJ2-6; 8 positions agree with TRBD2. Germline V gene data show CDR1 as DFQATT and CDR2 as SNEGSKA (reference sequence). J was trimmed by 4 bases and V by 1 base; bases with no gene match: 12. The CDR3 totals 18 residues. Here the CDR3 reads CSARGETGGRSGANVLTF. The CDR3 bases are TGCAGTGCTAGAGGGGAAACGGGGGGGCGATCCGGGGCCAACGTCCTGACTTTC.

As regards this clonotype: The junction differs from germline at one of its ends, possibly a read error. V usage is TRBV3-1 and J usage is TRBJ1-1; maybe TRBD1 (6 bases). The CDR3 runs 16 residues. Germline CDR1 and CDR2: LGHDT and YNNKEL (reference sequence). This CDR3 is CAVGGEGRTRSTEAFF. In DNA form, the CDR3 reads TGTGCCGTCGGGGGCGAGGGTCGGACGCGTAGCACTGAAGCTTTCTTC.

In its sample, this clonotype was seen a few times. The chain has TRBV28 and TRBJ1-1; D perhaps matches TRBD1 (6 bases). Trimming took off 6 bases at V and 6 bases at J, with 17 bases between the two ends. This CDR3 has 14 residues. Germline CDR1 and CDR2: MDHEN and SYDVKM. CDR3 sequence: CASSPLGGAAEAFF. The CDR3 DNA sequence: TGTGCCAGCAGCCCCCTTGGGGGGGCGGCTGAAGCTTTCTTT.

This clonotype came up many times. This CDR3 is CASSSPPDRASNQPQHF. CDR3 bases: TGTGCCAGCAGTTCCCCCCCGGACAGGGCCAGCAATCAGCCCCAGCATTTT. This chain uses TRBV28 with TRBJ1-5, with 8 positions matching TRBD1. CDR1 and CDR2 from the germline V gene are MDHEN and SYDVKM. The CDR3 spans 17 residues. The trim removed 4 bases at V and 1 base at J, leaving 9 bases unmatched.

This rearrangement joins TRBV29-1 to TRBJ2-7, with 7 bases identical to TRBD1. CDR1 SQVTM and CDR2 ANQGSEA come from the germline V gene. With V trimmed by 5 bases and J by 4 bases, 8 bases remained unmatched. CDR3 length equals 13 residues. The CDR3: CSVFDRVGYEQYF. For the CDR3, the DNA is TGCAGCGTTTTTGACAGGGTAGGTTACGAGCAGTACTTC.

This clonotype was seen ten or more times. The rearrangement links TRBV7-2 to TRBJ1-1, with D perhaps matching TRBD1 (6 bases). The CDR3 sequence is 13 residues long. Per germline, CDR1 SGHTA and CDR2 FQGNSA. V was pared by 1 base and J by 5 bases, with 8 bases between. In nucleotides, the CDR3 is TGTGCCAGCAGCTTAGGCACAGGGACTGAAGCTTTCTTT. Amino acids: CASSLGTGTEAFF.

This clonotype occurred a few times. The chain employs TRBV4-1 and TRBJ1-2; 7 bases line up with TRBD1. The germline V gene has CDR1 MGHRA and CDR2 YSYEKL. The CDR3 sequence is 15 residues long. With 1 base clipped from V and 4 bases from J, the junction kept 6 bases outside the gene matches. The CDR3 bases are TGCGCCAGCAGCCAAGGGCAGGGGGAAGTCTATGGCTACACCTTC. It encodes CASSQGQGEVYGYTF.

This clonotype appeared many times. The rearrangement joins TRBV24-1 to TRBJ1-1; TRBD1 is a possible D gene (5 bases). The germline V gene has CDR1 KGHDR and CDR2 SFDVKD. V lost 3 bases and J lost 4, with 8 bases in between. The CDR3 totals 13 residues. CDR3 in amino acids: CATSDPGGTEAFF. CDR3 DNA: TGTGCCACCAGTGATCCGGGGGGCACTGAAGCTTTCTTT.

This clonotype was found many times. The V gene is TRBV20-1, the J gene TRBJ2-7; a possible D gene is TRBD1 (6 bases). V was pared by 4 bases and J by 12 bases, with 19 bases between. There are 12 residues in the CDR3. Germline CDR1 reads DFQATT; CDR2 reads SNEGSKA (reference sequence). The CDR3 sequence: CSAKLTGQSWYF. CDR3 DNA: TGCAGTGCTAAACTGACAGGCCAATCGTGGTACTTC.

With regard to this clonotype: A read error may explain this, as a much larger clone is one base away. The gene calls are TRBV5-1 and TRBJ1-5; D may be TRBD1 (6 bases). The CDR3 extends over 12 amino acids. The germline gives CDR1 SGHRS, CDR2 YFSETQ. CDR3 coding DNA: TGTGCCAGCAGCGGGGCAGGACAGCCCCGGCATTTT. Translated: CASSGAGQPRHF.

This chain joins TRBV19 and TRBJ1-5, with a tentative D call TRBD1 (5 bases). The V gene lost 10 bases and the J gene lost 5 bases, with 15 bases spanning the gap. The CDR3 has 13 amino acids. Germline V CDR1 and CDR2: LNHDA, SQIVND (reference sequence). This CDR3 reads CATREGSHQPQHF. For the CDR3, the DNA is TGTGCCACCCGAGAGGGGTCCCATCAGCCCCAGCATTTT.

The chain employs TRBV6-1 and TRBJ1-2; tentative D call: TRBD1 (6 bases). The length of the CDR3 is 13 residues. CDR1 and CDR2 from the germline V gene are MNHNS and SASEGT. V lost 6 bases to trimming and J lost 3 bases, with 11 bases between them. CDR3 sequence reads: CASRPGQYYGYTF. The DNA for the CDR3 is TGTGCCAGCAGACCCGGACAGTACTATGGCTACACCTTC.

Only a few counts were recorded for this clonotype. This chain uses TRBV20-1 with TRBJ2-7; TRBD1 is a possible D gene (6 bases). The CDR3 is 13 residues long. Germline V gene lookup returns CDR1 DFQATT and CDR2 SNEGSKA (reference sequence). The CDR3 reads CSLNYQGSYEQYF. The CDR3 coding sequence is TGCAGCCTAAACTACCAGGGGAGCTACGAGCAGTACTTC.

This clonotype appeared a few times. This chain uses TRBV3-1 with TRBJ1-4; D ambiguous. Trimming pared 4 bases from V and 6 bases from J, leaving 9 bases between. The germline CDR1 and CDR2 sequences are LGHDT and YNNKEL (reference sequence). The CDR3 loop spans 13 amino acids. The CDR3 nucleotides are TGTGCCAGCAGCCGAGAAGGCGATGAAAAACTGTTTTTT. Protein product: CASSREGDEKLFF.

This clonotype showed up many times. The V call is TRBV2, the J call TRBJ1-1, with D maybe TRBD1 (6 bases). Germline CDR1 and CDR2: SNHLY and FYNNEI. The V gene lost 6 bases and the J gene lost 0 bases, with 11 bases spanning the gap. This CDR3 comprises 14 residues. CDR3 protein: CASRETGMNTEAFF. The CDR3 region has the DNA TGTGCCAGCAGGGAAACAGGGATGAACACTGAAGCTTTCTTT.